Detailed here is one T cell receptor (beta chain). This specimen comes from a study of blood T cell repertoires in COVID-19. As for the study in general: Acute and convalescent COVID-19 specimens originated in the United States, Italy and Spain. PBMCs, B-cell-depleted T cells, or T cells provided the cDNA or gDNA that made up the material.

Per the authors' pipeline: How many nucleated cells were present was estimated from reference gene primer amplification. Some clones are missing from TCRdb's copy, which holds only in-frame ones; the method was immunoSEQ multiplex PCR. The DNA was the basis for D and trimming; V, J and clone size are from that table. Here the sample spans a few hundred thousand clones, around 86% being singletons. V dropped 1 base and J dropped 10 bases, with 19 bases sitting between them. CDR3 size: 16 residues. CDR1 is SGHTA and CDR2 is FQGNSA in the germline V gene. The TCR was taken from a man aged 50-59 years with acute or convalescent COVID-19. The chain uses TRBV7-2 and TRBJ1-4; D perhaps matches TRBD1 (6 bases). Material: peripheral blood. The DNA for the CDR3 is TGTGCCAGCAGCTTAGGTGGTGGGACACAGAGTGGAAAACTGTTTTTT. It yields the protein CASSLGGGTQSGKLFF.